The rows below give T cell receptor beta chains drawn from one sample of a study of blood T cell repertoires in COVID-19. Data came from immunoSEQ multiplex PCR; TCRdb stores just in-frame clones and leaves some out. The sample yields a few hundred thousand clones, less than 90% seen once. Source material: peripheral blood. The origin of the receptors is a woman in her forties or fifties with acute or convalescent COVID-19. CDR3s include the opening cysteine and the closing phenylalanine or tryptophan. Fields, in order: D gene, clone size, J gene, V gene, CDR3 length, CDR3 protein, CDR3 DNA. A D gene is named only where the DNA matches it firmly. Not all rows give a size; the values are once, few, many and, for expanded clones, a class.

>TRBD2|NA|TRBJ2-5|TRBV29-1|14
CSVGSGTGGETQYF
TGCAGCGTTGGGTCCGGGACGGGGGGAGAGACCCAGTACTTC
>TRBD1|few|TRBJ1-6|TRBV25-1|14
CASSGAGGSSPLHF
TGTGCCAGCAGTGGGGCAGGGGGAAGTTCACCCCTCCACTTT
>NA|once|TRBJ2-2|TRBV9|16
CASSVDLAPYTGELFF
TGTGCCAGCAGCGTAGATTTAGCGCCCTACACCGGGGAGCTGTTTTTT
>TRBD2|NA|TRBJ2-1|TRBV3-1/TRBV3-2|15
CASRDGTSGSSEQFF
TGTGCCAGCAGAGACGGGACTAGCGGGAGCAGTGAGCAGTTCTTC
>TRBD1|NA|TRBJ1-1|TRBV6-2/TRBV6-3|15
CASSLWRTGDTEAFF
TGTGCCAGCAGCCTTTGGAGGACAGGGGACACTGAAGCTTTCTTT
>NA|NA|TRBJ1-1|TRBV5-5|12
CASSLRVPEAFF
TGTGCCAGCAGCCTGCGGGTCCCTGAAGCTTTCTTT
>TRBD2|once|TRBJ2-7|TRBV6-2/TRBV6-3|15
CASSYWGLGANEQYF
TGTGCCAGCAGTTACTGGGGACTAGGGGCTAATGAGCAGTACTTC
>NA|NA|TRBJ1-2|TRBV7-2|13
CASSFRGNYGYTF
TGTGCCAGCAGCTTCCGGGGGAACTATGGCTACACCTTC
>TRBD1|NA|TRBJ2-7|TRBV19|17
CASSDRTGGVPSYEQYF
TGTGCCAGTAGTGACCGGACAGGGGGCGTTCCCTCCTACGAGCAGTACTTC
>TRBD1|NA|TRBJ2-5|TRBV23-1|15
CASSQLARGRETQYF
TGCGCCAGCAGTCAACTCGCCAGGGGGCGAGAGACCCAGTACTTC
>NA|NA|TRBJ2-1|TRBV3-1/TRBV3-2|12
CASSQTQDEQFF
TGTGCCAGCAGCCAAACCCAGGATGAGCAGTTCTTC
>TRBD2|once|TRBJ2-1|TRBV6-2/TRBV6-3|16
CASSYRSSGHNNEQFF
TGTGCCAGCAGTTACCGGTCTAGCGGACACAACAATGAGCAGTTCTTC
>NA|NA|TRBJ1-1|TRBV18|16
CASSPPSGTSGTEAFF
TGTGCCAGCTCACCACCGTCCGGGACAAGCGGTACTGAAGCTTTCTTT
>TRBD1|NA|TRBJ1-5|TRBV19|13
CASTGQDYQPQHF
TGTGCCAGTACGGGACAGGACTATCAGCCCCAGCATTTT
>TRBD1|NA|TRBJ2-3|TRBV4-1|14
CASSLTGRTDTQYF
TGCGCCAGCAGCCTGACAGGGCGCACAGATACGCAGTATTTT
>TRBD1|few|TRBJ1-5|TRBV18|16
CASSPGDRVGNQPQHF
TGTGCCAGCTCACCTGGGGACAGGGTGGGCAATCAGCCCCAGCATTTT
>TRBD1|NA|TRBJ2-7|TRBV19|15
CASSKGNRGLYEQYF
TGTGCCAGTAGTAAAGGCAACAGGGGGCTGTACGAGCAGTACTTC
>TRBD2|NA|TRBJ2-3|TRBV19|13
CASKASGVDTQYF
TGTGCCAGTAAGGCTAGCGGGGTCGATACGCAGTATTTT
>TRBD2|NA|TRBJ2-1|TRBV6-4|12
CASSYSGGAPFF
TGTGCCAGCAGCTATAGCGGGGGGGCCCCCTTCTTC
>NA|NA|TRBJ2-6|TRBV9|19
CASSVISWAGTSGANVLTF
TGTGCCAGCAGCGTAATTAGTTGGGCGGGAACCTCTGGGGCCAACGTCCTGACTTTC
>TRBD1|NA|TRBJ1-5|TRBV3-1/TRBV3-2|13
CASSRDRDQPQHF
TGTGCCAGCAGTAGGGACAGGGATCAGCCCCAGCATTTT
>NA|NA|TRBJ2-2|TRBV7-9|16
CASSLARTGGTGELFF
TGTGCCAGCAGCTTAGCGAGAACAGGAGGGACCGGGGAGCTGTTTTTT
>NA|NA|TRBJ1-2|TRBV27|14
CASSQVAANYGYTF
TGTGCCAGCAGCCAAGTGGCAGCTAACTATGGCTACACCTTC
>NA|NA|TRBJ1-1|TRBV6-2/TRBV6-3|15
CASSPPLGQGTEAFF
TGTGCCAGCAGTCCCCCACTCGGGCAGGGCACTGAAGCTTTCTTT
>TRBD1|few|TRBJ1-6|TRBV30|15
CAWSVRDRKGSPLHF
TGTGCCTGGAGTGTAAGGGACAGAAAGGGTTCACCCCTCCACTTT
>TRBD1|NA|TRBJ2-2|TRBV6-5|15
CASSLEDRGPGELFF
TGTGCCAGCAGCCTCGAGGACAGGGGGCCCGGGGAGCTGTTTTTT
>NA|NA|TRBJ2-5|TRBV5-1|15
CASSQTWTGIETQYF
TGCGCCAGCAGCCAGACCTGGACGGGGATTGAGACCCAGTACTTC
>NA|once|TRBJ1-1|TRBV18|13
CASQEAGNTEAFF
TGTGCCAGCCAAGAGGCGGGGAACACTGAAGCTTTCTTT
>TRBD2|NA|TRBJ2-7|TRBV6-2/TRBV6-3|15
CASSWTSGLAYEQYF
TGTGCCAGCAGTTGGACTAGCGGGTTGGCCTACGAGCAGTACTTC
>NA|NA|TRBJ2-1|TRBV24-1|17
CATSGSLAESSYNEQFF
TGTGCCACCAGTGGGTCTTTAGCGGAAAGCTCCTACAATGAGCAGTTCTTC
>NA|NA|TRBJ2-1|TRBV12-3/TRBV12-4|12
CASRQGGSEQFF
TGTGCCAGCAGGCAAGGGGGTAGTGAGCAGTTCTTC
>NA|NA|TRBJ2-1|TRBV11-2|16
CASSLSTPEPHNEQFF
TGTGCCAGCAGCTTATCGACCCCGGAGCCCCACAATGAGCAGTTCTTC
>NA|NA|TRBJ2-7|TRBV6-2/TRBV6-3|13
CASSYSSEGKQYF
TGTGCCAGCAGTTACTCTTCAGAGGGAAAGCAGTACTTC
>TRBD2|NA|TRBJ2-7|TRBV6-2/TRBV6-3|15
CASSYRTSGSYEQYF
TGTGCCAGCAGTTACCGGACTAGCGGGTCCTACGAGCAGTACTTC
>TRBD1|NA|TRBJ2-6|TRBV5-6|18
CASSFGTAPARGANVLTF
TGTGCCAGCAGCTTTGGGACAGCTCCCGCTCGGGGGGCCAACGTCCTGACTTTC
>NA|few|TRBJ1-2|TRBV7-9|12
CASSSAGYGYTF
TGTGCCAGCAGCTCGGCAGGGTATGGCTACACCTTC
>TRBD2|many|TRBJ2-7|TRBV9|15
CASSVFPGLGDEQYF
TGTGCCAGCAGCGTCTTCCCCGGACTAGGGGACGAGCAGTACTTC
>NA|NA|TRBJ1-3|TRBV9|15
CASSVVGSSGNTIYF
TGTGCCAGCAGCGTAGTGGGGAGCTCTGGAAACACCATATATTTT
>TRBD2|once|TRBJ2-3|TRBV23-1|14
CASQIAGGLDTQYF
TGCGCCAGCCAAATAGCGGGGGGGCTGGATACGCAGTATTTT
>NA|NA|TRBJ1-3|TRBV5-1|14
CASSLTGTGNTIYF
TGCGCCAGCAGCTTGACAGGGACTGGAAACACCATATATTTT
>NA|NA|TRBJ2-1|TRBV12-3/TRBV12-4|13
CASSLAGHSEQFF
TGTGCCAGCAGTTTAGCGGGCCACAGTGAGCAGTTCTTC
>NA|few|TRBJ1-5|TRBV7-2|15
CASSLGGPPNQPQHF
TGTGCCAGCAGCTTAGGGGGCCCTCCGAATCAGCCCCAGCATTTT
>TRBD1|few|TRBJ1-1|TRBV19|14
CASSSQGEDTEAFF
TGTGCCAGTAGTTCGCAGGGGGAGGACACTGAAGCTTTCTTT
>TRBD2|NA|TRBJ2-7|TRBV6-5|14
CASSSREVSYEQYF
TGTGCCAGCAGCTCCCGGGAGGTCTCCTACGAGCAGTACTTC
>TRBD1|once|TRBJ1-5|TRBV7-2|13
CASSFDRDQPQHF
TGTGCCAGCAGCTTCGACAGGGATCAGCCCCAGCATTTT
>NA|NA|TRBJ1-2|TRBV5-1|13
CASSFEETWGYTF
TGCGCCAGCAGCTTTGAGGAAACCTGGGGCTACACCTTC
>TRBD2|NA|TRBJ2-7|TRBV5-1|14
CASSLDLAGYEQYF
TGCGCCAGCAGCTTGGACCTAGCGGGCTACGAGCAGTACTTC